This T cell receptor (beta chain) was sequenced for a study of shared clonotypes between healthy human individuals. Study-wide background: Three CD4 naive, three CD4 memory, two CD8 naive and one CD8 memory plate were used per donor. Study-wide findings and caveats: Clonotypes not shared had lower generation probabilities than those common to all four donors.

On this clone: The antigen is not known.

Caucasian adults residing in Nashville, Tennessee made up all the donors. The authors split each subset's genomic DNA evenly across several immunoSEQ plates. The table came from immunoSEQ multiplex PCR; TCRdb's copy has only in-frame clones and leaves some out. The repertoire holds around 700,000 clones, with about 78% as singletons. Germline CDR1 reads SGHRS; CDR2 reads YFSETQ. J was trimmed by 0 bases and V by 0 bases; bases with no gene match: 4. The CDR3 runs to 18 residues. This rearrangement joins TRBV5-1 to TRBJ2-2, with 11 bases matching TRBD2. Material: memory CD4+ T cells sorted from blood. Subset reported: CD45RA-negative fraction. The TCR originated in a woman younger than 45 in good health. CDR3 coding DNA: TGCGCCAGCAGCTTGGGACTAGCGGGAAGCGCGAACACCGGGGAGCTGTTTTTT. Protein: CASSLGLAGSANTGELFF.